This T cell receptor (beta chain) was recovered during a study of T-cell reconstitution after alpha-beta-depleted transplantation in children. The V gene lost 2 bases and the J gene lost 0 bases, with 8 bases spanning the gap. The V gene's germline CDR1 is MNHEY and CDR2 SVGEGT. This CDR3 is built from 16 residues. This clonotype was seen a handful of times. Preparation of the TCRbeta library involved a method that used unique molecular identifiers. MiXCR, applied by TCRdb to the PCR reads, yields one record per CDR3 protein. Of just over 350,000 distinct CDR3 sequences in the sample, roughly 14% were seen once.

Source: PBMCs, taken from the stem cell graft. The TCR originated in a human donor who donated a stem cell graft to a child with Fanconi anemia. The J gene is TRBJ2-6, the V gene TRBV6-2 or TRBV6-3, with unresolved D. The CDR3 reads CASSYPGLSGANVLTF. The CDR3 DNA sequence: TGTGCCAGCAGTTACCCTGGCCTCTCTGGGGCCAACGTCCTGACTTTC.